The entry below gives a single T cell receptor beta chain sequence along with its context. The sample originates from a study of T cell changes during pregnancy in multiple sclerosis. CDR1 and CDR2 (germline): MNHEY, SVGAGI. With 5 bases removed from V and 1 base from J, the gap between germline ends came to 11 bases. CDR3 length: 14 residues. Sequenced by immunoSEQ multiplex PCR; TCRdb stores in-frame clones only, minus some. The sample has 50,000 to 70,000 clones, around 93% seen once. This TCR was sampled from a female donor with multiple sclerosis, enrolled in a pregnancy study. Sequenced here: peripheral blood, sampled in the first trimester of pregnancy. J is TRBJ2-5 and V is TRBV6-5; possible D gene TRBD2, 5 bases. The chain's CDR3 is CASSLNSGQETQYF. The CDR3 DNA sequence: TGTGCCAGCAGTCTAAACAGCGGCCAAGAGACCCAGTACTTC.